This T cell receptor (beta chain) was recorded in a study of OX40 agonist ivuxolimab in advanced cancers. Overall study context: Males comprised 82.7% of the group, whose mean age was approximately 60 years (range 23 to 79). The study reported partial responses in three patients: one hepatocellular carcinoma, two cutaneous melanoma. Study-wide points: Among patients with partial responses at 0.1-3.0 mg/kg, clonal expansion was among the lowest. By week 6 at 0.1 to 3.0 mg/kg, blood CD4+ and CD8+ T cells had expanded clonally.

Comment on this clone: Its antigen is undetermined.

The CDR3 consists of 14 residues. With 0 bases removed from V and 5 bases from J, the gap between germline ends came to 11 bases. Germline loops: CDR1 SGHDT, CDR2 YYEEEE. The table came from immunoSEQ multiplex PCR; TCRdb's copy has only in-frame clones and leaves some out. The repertoire holds 15,000 to 20,000 clones, with more than 85% as singletons. The chain links TRBV5-6 to TRBJ1-2; a possible D gene is TRBD1 (6 bases). The sample in question was CD4+ or CD8+ T cells sorted from blood, obtained in a trial of the OX40 agonist ivuxolimab. The sequence came from an adult with an advanced solid tumor such as melanoma, head and neck, liver or kidney cancer. CDR3 region: CASSLEGGHYGYTF. DNA for the CDR3: TGTGCCAGCAGCTTGGAAGGGGGACATTATGGCTACACCTTC.